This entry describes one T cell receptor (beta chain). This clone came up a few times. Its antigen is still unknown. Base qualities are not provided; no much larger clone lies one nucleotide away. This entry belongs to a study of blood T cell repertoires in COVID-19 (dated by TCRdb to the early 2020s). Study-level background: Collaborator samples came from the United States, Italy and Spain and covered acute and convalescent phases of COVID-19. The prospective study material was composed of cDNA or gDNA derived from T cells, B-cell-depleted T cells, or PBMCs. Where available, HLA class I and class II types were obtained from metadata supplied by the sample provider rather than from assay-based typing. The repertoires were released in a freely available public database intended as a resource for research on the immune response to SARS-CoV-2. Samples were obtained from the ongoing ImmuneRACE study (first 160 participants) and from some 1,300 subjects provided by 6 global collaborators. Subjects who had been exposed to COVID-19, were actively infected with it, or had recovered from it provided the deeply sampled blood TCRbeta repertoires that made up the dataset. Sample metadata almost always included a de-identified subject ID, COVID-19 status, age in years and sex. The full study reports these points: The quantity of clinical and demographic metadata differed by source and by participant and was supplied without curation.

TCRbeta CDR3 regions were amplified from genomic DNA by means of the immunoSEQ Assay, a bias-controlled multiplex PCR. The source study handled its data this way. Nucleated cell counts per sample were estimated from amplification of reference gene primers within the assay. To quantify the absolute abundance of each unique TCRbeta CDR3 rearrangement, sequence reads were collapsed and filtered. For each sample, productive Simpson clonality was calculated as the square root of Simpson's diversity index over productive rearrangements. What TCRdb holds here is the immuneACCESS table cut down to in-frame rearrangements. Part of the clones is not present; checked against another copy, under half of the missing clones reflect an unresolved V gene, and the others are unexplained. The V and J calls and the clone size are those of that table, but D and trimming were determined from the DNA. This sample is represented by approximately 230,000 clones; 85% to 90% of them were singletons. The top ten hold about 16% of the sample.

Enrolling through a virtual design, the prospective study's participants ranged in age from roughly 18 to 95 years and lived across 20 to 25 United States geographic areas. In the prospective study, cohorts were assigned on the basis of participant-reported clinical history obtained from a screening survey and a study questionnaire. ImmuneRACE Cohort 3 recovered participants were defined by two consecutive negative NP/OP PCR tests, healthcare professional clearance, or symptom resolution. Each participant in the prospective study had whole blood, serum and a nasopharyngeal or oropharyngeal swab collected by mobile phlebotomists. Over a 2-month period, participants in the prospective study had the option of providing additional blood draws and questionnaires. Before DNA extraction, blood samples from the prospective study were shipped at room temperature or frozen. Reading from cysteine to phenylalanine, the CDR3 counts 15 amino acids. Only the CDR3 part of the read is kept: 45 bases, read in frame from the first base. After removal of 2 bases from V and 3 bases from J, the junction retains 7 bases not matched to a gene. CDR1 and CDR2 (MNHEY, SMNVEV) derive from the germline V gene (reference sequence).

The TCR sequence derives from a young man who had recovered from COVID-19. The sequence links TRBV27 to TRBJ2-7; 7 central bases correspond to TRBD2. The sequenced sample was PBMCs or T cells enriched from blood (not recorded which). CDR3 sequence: CASSLRGVINYEQYF. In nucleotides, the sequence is TGTGCCAGCAGTTTACGGGGGGTCATTAACTACGAGCAGTACTTC.